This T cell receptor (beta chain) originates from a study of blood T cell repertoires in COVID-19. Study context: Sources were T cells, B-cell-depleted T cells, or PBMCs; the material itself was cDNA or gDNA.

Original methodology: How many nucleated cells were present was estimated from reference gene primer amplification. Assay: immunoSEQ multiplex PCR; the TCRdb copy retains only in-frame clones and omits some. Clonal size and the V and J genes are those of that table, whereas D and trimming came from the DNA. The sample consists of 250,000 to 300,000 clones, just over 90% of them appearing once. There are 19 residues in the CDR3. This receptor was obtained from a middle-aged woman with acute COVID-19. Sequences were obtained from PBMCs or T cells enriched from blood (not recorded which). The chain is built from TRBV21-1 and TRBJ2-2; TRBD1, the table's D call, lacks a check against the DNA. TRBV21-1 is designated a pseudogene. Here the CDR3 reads CASSKAPPGQGANTGELFF. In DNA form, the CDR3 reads TGTGCCAGCAGCAAAGCCCCTCCGGGACAGGGCGCCAACACCGGGGAGCTGTTTTTT.